Listed below are T cell receptor beta chains from one sample, sequenced in a study of STAT5B mutations in CD4+ large granular lymphocyte leukemia. Repertoires were generated with immunoSEQ multiplex PCR, while TCRdb's copy carries only in-frame clones and drops some. This table holds 6,200 or so clones, 74% found once. Sequences were obtained from PBMCs. These receptors came from a woman aged 70-85 years with CD4+ T-cell large granular lymphocyte leukemia. Both conserved end residues are part of each CDR3. The order of the fields is clone size, D gene, V gene, CDR3 length, J gene, CDR3 protein, CDR3 DNA. The D gene is left open where the match is weak. Clone size is not always given. Where it is, it says once, few, many or a class for expanded clones.

abundance: .; d_gene: TRBD1; v_gene: TRBV2; len: 15; j_gene: TRBJ2-3; CDR3aa: CASSGGTGEADTQYF; CDR3nt: TGTGCCAGCAGTGGAGGGACAGGGGAGGCAGATACGCAGTATTTT
abundance: .; d_gene: TRBD2; v_gene: TRBV7-2; len: 16; j_gene: TRBJ2-3; CDR3aa: CASSIDSGRGFDTQYF; CDR3nt: TGTGCCAGCAGCATAGACAGCGGGAGGGGGTTTGATACGCAGTATTTT
abundance: .; d_gene: TRBD1; v_gene: TRBV28; len: 15; j_gene: TRBJ1-5; CDR3aa: CASSLRQGAEQPQHF; CDR3nt: TGTGCCAGCAGTTTGAGACAGGGGGCAGAGCAGCCCCAGCATTTT
abundance: .; d_gene: TRBD2; v_gene: TRBV7-3; len: 17; j_gene: TRBJ2-1; CDR3aa: CASSLTSGRAGKNEQFF; CDR3nt: TGTGCCAGCAGCCTGACTAGCGGGAGGGCCGGTAAGAATGAGCAGTTCTTC
abundance: once; d_gene: .; v_gene: TRBV7-8; len: 18; j_gene: TRBJ2-2; CDR3aa: CASSPTSSLGFWTGELFF; CDR3nt: TGTGCCAGCAGCCCAACCAGCAGCCTAGGGTTTTGGACCGGGGAGCTGTTTTTT
abundance: .; d_gene: .; v_gene: TRBV5-1; len: 14; j_gene: TRBJ1-2; CDR3aa: CASSLEWSSDGYTF; CDR3nt: TGCGCCAGCAGCTTGGAGTGGAGCTCGGATGGCTACACCTTC
abundance: .; d_gene: TRBD1; v_gene: TRBV9; len: 15; j_gene: TRBJ1-1; CDR3aa: CASSATGTGDTEAFF; CDR3nt: TGTGCCAGCAGCGCTACCGGGACAGGGGACACTGAAGCTTTCTTT
abundance: medium-sized; d_gene: TRBD1; v_gene: TRBV6-5; len: 14; j_gene: TRBJ1-1; CDR3aa: CARRAGQGETEAFF; CDR3nt: TGTGCCAGGAGGGCGGGACAGGGGGAAACTGAAGCTTTCTTT
abundance: medium-sized; d_gene: .; v_gene: TRBV19; len: 12; j_gene: TRBJ1-5; CDR3aa: CATRRGNQPQHF; CDR3nt: TGTGCCACCCGGCGCGGCAATCAGCCCCAGCATTTT
abundance: .; d_gene: TRBD1; v_gene: TRBV10-3; len: 15; j_gene: TRBJ1-2; CDR3aa: CAISEGTGGSYGYTF; CDR3nt: TGTGCCATCAGTGAGGGGACAGGGGGGAGCTATGGCTACACCTTC
abundance: .; d_gene: .; v_gene: TRBV29-1; len: 15; j_gene: TRBJ1-1; CDR3aa: CSVERTGPGNTEAFF; CDR3nt: TGCAGCGTTGAACGCACGGGACCAGGGAACACTGAAGCTTTCTTT
abundance: medium-sized; d_gene: TRBD2; v_gene: TRBV4-1; len: 19; j_gene: TRBJ2-7; CDR3aa: CASSTPGLAGARQSDEQYF; CDR3nt: TGCGCCAGCAGCACACCGGGACTAGCGGGAGCCAGACAATCGGATGAGCAGTACTTC
abundance: .; d_gene: .; v_gene: TRBV29-1; len: 15; j_gene: TRBJ2-7; CDR3aa: CSATQGGQGRDEQYF; CDR3nt: TGCAGCGCCACCCAGGGGGGTCAGGGTAGGGACGAGCAGTACTTC
abundance: once; d_gene: .; v_gene: TRBV14; len: 13; j_gene: TRBJ2-1; CDR3aa: CASGQTSYNEQFF; CDR3nt: TGTGCCAGCGGACAGACGTCCTACAATGAGCAGTTCTTC
abundance: .; d_gene: .; v_gene: TRBV5-1; len: 17; j_gene: TRBJ2-1; CDR3aa: CASSLARGNLPNNEQFF; CDR3nt: TGCGCCAGCAGCTTGGCGCGCGGGAACCTACCCAACAATGAGCAGTTCTTC
abundance: .; d_gene: TRBD2; v_gene: TRBV2; len: 15; j_gene: TRBJ2-1; CDR3aa: CASTSGGAFYNEQFF; CDR3nt: TGTGCCAGCACCAGCGGGGGGGCCTTCTACAATGAGCAGTTCTTC
abundance: .; d_gene: .; v_gene: TRBV19; len: 12; j_gene: TRBJ1-2; CDR3aa: CASSIKRAGYTF; CDR3nt: TGTGCCAGTAGTATAAAACGGGCGGGCTACACCTTC
abundance: .; d_gene: .; v_gene: TRBV5-6; len: 15; j_gene: TRBJ1-1; CDR3aa: CASSPNPAPNTEAFF; CDR3nt: TGTGCCAGCAGCCCCAACCCGGCACCGAACACTGAAGCTTTCTTT
abundance: .; d_gene: TRBD2; v_gene: TRBV10-3; len: 16; j_gene: TRBJ2-3; CDR3aa: CAISAEREGLRDTQYF; CDR3nt: TGTGCCATCAGTGCTGAGCGGGAGGGGCTCAGGGATACGCAGTATTTT
abundance: .; d_gene: .; v_gene: TRBV14; len: 16; j_gene: TRBJ1-6; CDR3aa: CASSQRQLYYNSPLHF; CDR3nt: TGTGCCAGCAGCCAACGACAGCTATACTATAATTCACCCCTCCACTTT
abundance: .; d_gene: .; v_gene: TRBV9; len: 13; j_gene: TRBJ1-4; CDR3aa: CASSYTGNEKLFF; CDR3nt: TGTGCCAGCAGCTATACAGGGAATGAAAAACTGTTTTTT
abundance: .; d_gene: .; v_gene: TRBV28; len: 15; j_gene: TRBJ2-4; CDR3aa: CASSTGGGTENIQYF; CDR3nt: TGTGCCAGCAGCACCGGAGGGGGGACCGAAAACATTCAGTACTTC
abundance: few; d_gene: .; v_gene: TRBV6-5; len: 14; j_gene: TRBJ1-1; CDR3aa: CASSRRIRNTEAFF; CDR3nt: TGTGCCAGCAGTCGCAGGATTCGGAACACTGAAGCTTTCTTT
abundance: .; d_gene: .; v_gene: TRBV7-2; len: 14; j_gene: TRBJ2-2; CDR3aa: CASSSYSRTGELFF; CDR3nt: TGTGCCAGCAGTTCGTATAGCAGAACCGGGGAGCTGTTTTTT
abundance: .; d_gene: .; v_gene: TRBV28; len: 13; j_gene: TRBJ2-7; CDR3aa: CASSFSGLVEQYF; CDR3nt: TGTGCCAGCAGTTTCTCCGGTTTGGTCGAGCAGTACTTC
abundance: few; d_gene: .; v_gene: TRBV28; len: 15; j_gene: TRBJ1-1; CDR3aa: CASSLSLGGRTEAFF; CDR3nt: TGTGCCAGCAGTTTATCTTTGGGGGGGCGGACTGAAGCTTTCTTT